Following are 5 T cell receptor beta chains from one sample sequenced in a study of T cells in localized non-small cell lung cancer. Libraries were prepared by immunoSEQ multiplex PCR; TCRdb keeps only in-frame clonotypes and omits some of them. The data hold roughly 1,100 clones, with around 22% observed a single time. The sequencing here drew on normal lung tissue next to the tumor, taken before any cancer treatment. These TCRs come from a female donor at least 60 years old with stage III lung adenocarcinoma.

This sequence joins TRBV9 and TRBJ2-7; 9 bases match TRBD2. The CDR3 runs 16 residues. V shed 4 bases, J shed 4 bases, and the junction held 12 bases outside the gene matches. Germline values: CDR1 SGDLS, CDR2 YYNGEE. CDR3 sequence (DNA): TGTGCCAGCAGCCCACAAGGGGGCGGGAGGGCTTACGAGCAGTACTTC. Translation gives CASSPQGGGRAYEQYF.

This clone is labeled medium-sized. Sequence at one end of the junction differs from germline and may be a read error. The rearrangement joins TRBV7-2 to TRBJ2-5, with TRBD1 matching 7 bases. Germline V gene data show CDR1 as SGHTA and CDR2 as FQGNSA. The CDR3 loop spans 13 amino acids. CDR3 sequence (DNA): TGTGCTAGCAGCCTCGACAGGGACGAGACCCAGTACTTC. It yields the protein CASSLDRDETQYF.

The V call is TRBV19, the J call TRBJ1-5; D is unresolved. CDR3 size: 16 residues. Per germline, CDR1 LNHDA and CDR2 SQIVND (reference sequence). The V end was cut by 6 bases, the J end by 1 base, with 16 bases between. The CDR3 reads CASSRDWGLSNQPQHF. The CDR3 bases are TGTGCCAGTAGCCGTGATTGGGGTTTGAGCAATCAGCCCCAGCATTTT.

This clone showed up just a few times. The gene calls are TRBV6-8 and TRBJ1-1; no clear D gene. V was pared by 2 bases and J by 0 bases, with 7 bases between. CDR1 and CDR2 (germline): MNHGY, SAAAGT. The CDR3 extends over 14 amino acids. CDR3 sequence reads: CASSYGRMNTEAFF. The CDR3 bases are TGTGCCAGCAGTTACGGGCGGATGAACACTGAAGCTTTCTTT.

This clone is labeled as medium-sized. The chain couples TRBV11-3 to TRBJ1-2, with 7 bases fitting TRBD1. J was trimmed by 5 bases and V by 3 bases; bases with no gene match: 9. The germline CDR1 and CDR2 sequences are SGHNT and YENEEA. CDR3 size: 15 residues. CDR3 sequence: CASSLETGSIYGYTF. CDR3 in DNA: TGTGCCAGCAGCTTGGAGACAGGGTCGATATATGGCTACACCTTC.